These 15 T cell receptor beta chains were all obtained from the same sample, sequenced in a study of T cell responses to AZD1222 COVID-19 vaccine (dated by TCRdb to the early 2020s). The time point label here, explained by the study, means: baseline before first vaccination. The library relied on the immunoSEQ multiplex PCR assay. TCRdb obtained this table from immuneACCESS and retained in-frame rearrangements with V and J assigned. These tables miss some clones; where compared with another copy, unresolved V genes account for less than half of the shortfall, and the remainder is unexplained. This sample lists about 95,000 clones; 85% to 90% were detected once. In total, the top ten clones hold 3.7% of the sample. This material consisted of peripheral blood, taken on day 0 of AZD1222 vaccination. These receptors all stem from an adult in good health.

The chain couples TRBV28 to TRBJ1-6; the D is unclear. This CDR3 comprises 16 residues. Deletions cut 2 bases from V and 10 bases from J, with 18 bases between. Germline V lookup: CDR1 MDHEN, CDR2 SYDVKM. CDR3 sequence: CASSLPRTGGNSPLHF. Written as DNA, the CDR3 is TGTGCCAGCAGTTTACCCAGGACGGGCGGGAACTCACCCCTCCACTTT.

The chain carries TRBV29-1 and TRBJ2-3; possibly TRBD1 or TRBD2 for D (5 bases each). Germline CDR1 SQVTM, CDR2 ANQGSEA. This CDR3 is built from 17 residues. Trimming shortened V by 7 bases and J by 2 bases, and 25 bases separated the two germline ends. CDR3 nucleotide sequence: TGCAGCGCAAAGGGGACGGATGGAACACACCTCACAGATACGCAGTATTTT. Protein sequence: CSAKGTDGTHLTDTQYF.

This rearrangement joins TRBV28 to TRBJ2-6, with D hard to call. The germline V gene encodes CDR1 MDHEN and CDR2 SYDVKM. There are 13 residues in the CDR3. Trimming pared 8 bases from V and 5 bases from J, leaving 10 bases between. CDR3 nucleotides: TGTGCCAGCCGGACGGCTAGGGCCAACGTCCTGACTTTC. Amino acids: CASRTARANVLTF.

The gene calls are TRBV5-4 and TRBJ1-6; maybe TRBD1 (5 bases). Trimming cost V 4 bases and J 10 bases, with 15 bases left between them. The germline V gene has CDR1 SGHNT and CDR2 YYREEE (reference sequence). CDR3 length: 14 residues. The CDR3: CASSVRDGRSPLHF. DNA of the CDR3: TGTGCCAGCAGCGTCCGGGACGGAAGATCACCCCTCCACTTT. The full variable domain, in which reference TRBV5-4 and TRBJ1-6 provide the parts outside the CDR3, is ETGVTQSPTHLIKTRGQQVTLRCSSQSGHNTVSWYQQALGQGPQFIFQYYREEENGRGNFPPRFSGLQFPNYSSELNVNALELDDSALYLCASSVRDGRSPLHFGNGTRLTVT.

CDR3 in amino acids: CATSDPRTSGETQYF. The CDR3 nucleotides are TGTGCCACCAGTGACCCTAGGACTAGCGGGGAGACCCAGTACTTC. The J gene is TRBJ2-5, the V gene TRBV24-1; TRBD2 agrees at 11 bases. The CDR3 length is 15 residues. Losses at the gene ends were 4 bases for V and 5 bases for J; bases not matched to a gene: 5. Germline CDR1 reads KGHDR; CDR2 reads SFDVKD.

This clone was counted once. The CDR3 nucleotides are TGCAGCGTTGACGCAGGGGTAGGGAATGAAAAACTGTTTTTT. It is translated as CSVDAGVGNEKLFF. The J gene is TRBJ1-4, the V gene TRBV29-1; tentatively, D is TRBD1 (6 bases). The ends were cut back, 3 bases at V and 5 bases at J, with 13 bases in the middle. The CDR3 runs 14 residues. The germline V gene has CDR1 SQVTM and CDR2 ANQGSEA.

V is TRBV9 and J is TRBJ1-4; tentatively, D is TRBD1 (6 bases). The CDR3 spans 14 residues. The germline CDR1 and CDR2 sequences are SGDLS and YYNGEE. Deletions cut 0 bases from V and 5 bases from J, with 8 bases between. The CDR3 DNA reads TGTGCCAGCAGCGTAGGGACAGTCAATGAAAAACTGTTTTTT. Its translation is CASSVGTVNEKLFF. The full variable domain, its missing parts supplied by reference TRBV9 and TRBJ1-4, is DSGVTQTPKHLITATGQRVTLRCSPRSGDLSVYWYQQSLDQGLQFLIQYYNGEERAKGNILERFSAQQFPDLHSELNLSSLELGDSALYFCASSVGTVNEKLFFGSGTQLSVL.

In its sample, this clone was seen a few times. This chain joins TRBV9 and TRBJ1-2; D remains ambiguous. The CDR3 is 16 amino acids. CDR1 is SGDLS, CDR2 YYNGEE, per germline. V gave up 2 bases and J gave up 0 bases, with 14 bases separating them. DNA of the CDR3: TGTGCCAGCAGCGTGGGGAGCCGATCGACTAACTATGGCTACACCTTC. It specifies CASSVGSRSTNYGYTF.

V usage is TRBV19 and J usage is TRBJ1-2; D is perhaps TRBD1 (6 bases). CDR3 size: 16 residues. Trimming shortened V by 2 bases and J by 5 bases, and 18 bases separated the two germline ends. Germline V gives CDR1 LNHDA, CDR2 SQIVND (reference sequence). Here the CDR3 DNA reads TGTGCCAGTAGTATATGGACAGCCCAGATATCTTATGGCTACACCTTC. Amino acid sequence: CASSIWTAQISYGYTF.

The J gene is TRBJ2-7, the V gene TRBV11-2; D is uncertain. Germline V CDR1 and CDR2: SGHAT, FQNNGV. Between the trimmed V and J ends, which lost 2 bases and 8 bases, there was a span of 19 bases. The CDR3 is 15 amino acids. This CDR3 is CASSLSPVPFTQQYF. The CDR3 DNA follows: TGTGCCAGCAGCTTATCACCCGTTCCCTTTACGCAGCAGTACTTC. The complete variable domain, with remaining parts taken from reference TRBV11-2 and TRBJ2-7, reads EAGVAQSPRYKIIEKRQSVAFWCNPISGHATLYWYQQILGQGPKLLIQFQNNGVVDDSQLPKDRFSAERLKGVDSTLKIQPAKLEDSAVYLCASSLSPVPFTQQYFGPGTRLTVT.

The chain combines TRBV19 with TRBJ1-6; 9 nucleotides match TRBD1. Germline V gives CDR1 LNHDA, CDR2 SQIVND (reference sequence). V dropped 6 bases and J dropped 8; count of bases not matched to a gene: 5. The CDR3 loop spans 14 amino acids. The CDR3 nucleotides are TGTGCCAGTAGCGTTGACAGGGGGGATTCACCCCTCCACTTT. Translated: CASSVDRGDSPLHF.

CDR3 DNA: TGTGCCAGCAGCTTAGCGTCGGGAGGGGCCACTGAAGCTTTCTTT. Its protein product is CASSLASGGATEAFF. The J gene is TRBJ1-1, the V gene TRBV7-2; D might be TRBD1 (5 bases). V shed 0 bases and J shed 4 bases, with 12 bases lying between them. Germline CDR1 is SGHTA and CDR2 is FQGNSA. The length of the CDR3 is 15 residues.

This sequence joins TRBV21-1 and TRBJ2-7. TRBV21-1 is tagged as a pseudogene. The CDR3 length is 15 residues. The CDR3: CASSPWDGNSYEQYF. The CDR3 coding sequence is TGTGCCAGCAGCCCCTGGGACGGGAACTCCTACGAGCAGTACTTC.

The CDR3 nucleotides are TGTGCCAGCAGCGGGACTAACTTGCTTGGCTACACCTTC. It encodes CASSGTNLLGYTF. The V and J genes are TRBV12-3 or TRBV12-4 and TRBJ1-2; weak D call: TRBD1 (5 bases). The CDR3 totals 13 residues. V was pared by 6 bases and J by 7 bases, with 15 bases between.

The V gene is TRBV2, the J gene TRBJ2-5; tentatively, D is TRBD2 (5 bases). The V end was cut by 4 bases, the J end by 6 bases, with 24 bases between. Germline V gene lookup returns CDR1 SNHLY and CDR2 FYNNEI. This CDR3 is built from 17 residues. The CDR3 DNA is TGTGCCAGCAGTGGTTGGGCTGGGAGCGTCCTGGGGAAGACCCAGTACTTC. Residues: CASSGWAGSVLGKTQYF.